This TCR beta chain was obtained from a study of cytomegalovirus exposure and HLA in healthy donors. Germline V lookup: CDR1 MNHEY, CDR2 SMNVEV (reference sequence). With 0 bases clipped from V and 7 bases from J, the junction kept 5 bases outside the gene matches. The CDR3 consists of 15 residues. PCR involved 60 Vbeta and 13 Jbeta primers. Only in-frame clones appear in the TCRdb table, and some are missing; sequencing was by immunoSEQ multiplex PCR. The table lists around 100,000 clones, roughly 83% of them singletons. Sequenced material: PBMCs. The rearrangement uses TRBV27 and TRBJ2-2, with 7 bases that match TRBD2. The TCR originated in a young woman in good health and CMV-seropositive. Here the CDR3 reads CASSLSMGGNGELFF. The CDR3 nucleotides read TGTGCCAGCAGTTTATCGATGGGGGGGAACGGGGAGCTGTTTTTT.